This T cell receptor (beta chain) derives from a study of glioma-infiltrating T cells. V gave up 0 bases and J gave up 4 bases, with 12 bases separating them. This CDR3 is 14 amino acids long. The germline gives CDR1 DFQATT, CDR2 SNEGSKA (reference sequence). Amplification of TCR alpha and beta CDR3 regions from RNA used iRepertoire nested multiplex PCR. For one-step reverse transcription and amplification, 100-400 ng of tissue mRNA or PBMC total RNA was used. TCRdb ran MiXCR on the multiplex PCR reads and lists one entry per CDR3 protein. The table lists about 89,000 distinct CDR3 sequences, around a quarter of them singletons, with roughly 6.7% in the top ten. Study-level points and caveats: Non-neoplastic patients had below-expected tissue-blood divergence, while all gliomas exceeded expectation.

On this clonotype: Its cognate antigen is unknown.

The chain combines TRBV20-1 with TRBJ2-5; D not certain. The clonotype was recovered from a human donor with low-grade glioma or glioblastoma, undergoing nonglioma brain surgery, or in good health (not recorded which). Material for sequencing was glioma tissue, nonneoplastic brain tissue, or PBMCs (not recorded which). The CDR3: CSARDWASTETQYF. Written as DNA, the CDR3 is TGCAGTGCTAGAGATTGGGCTTCCACAGAGACCCAGTACTTC.